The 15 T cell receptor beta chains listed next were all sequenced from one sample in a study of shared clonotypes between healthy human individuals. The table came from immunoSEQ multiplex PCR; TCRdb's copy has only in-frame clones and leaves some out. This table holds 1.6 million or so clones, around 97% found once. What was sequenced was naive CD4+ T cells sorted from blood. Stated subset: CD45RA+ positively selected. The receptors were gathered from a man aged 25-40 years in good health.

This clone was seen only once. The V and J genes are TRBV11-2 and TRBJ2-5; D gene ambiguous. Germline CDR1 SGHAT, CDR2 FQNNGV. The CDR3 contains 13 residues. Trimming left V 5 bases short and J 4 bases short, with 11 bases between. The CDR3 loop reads CASSGPGPETQYF. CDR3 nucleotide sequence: TGTGCCAGCAGCGGCCCCGGTCCAGAGACCCAGTACTTC. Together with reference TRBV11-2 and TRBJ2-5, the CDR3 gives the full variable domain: EAGVAQSPRYKIIEKRQSVAFWCNPISGHATLYWYQQILGQGPKLLIQFQNNGVVDDSQLPKDRFSAERLKGVDSTLKIQPAKLEDSAVYLCASSGPGPETQYFGPGTRLLVL.

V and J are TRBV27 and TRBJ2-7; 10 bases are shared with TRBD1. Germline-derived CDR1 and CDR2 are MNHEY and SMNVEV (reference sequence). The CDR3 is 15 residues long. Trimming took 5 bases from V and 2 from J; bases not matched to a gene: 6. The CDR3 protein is CASSPRQGATYEQYF. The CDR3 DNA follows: TGTGCCAGCAGTCCCCGACAGGGGGCAACCTACGAGCAGTACTTC.

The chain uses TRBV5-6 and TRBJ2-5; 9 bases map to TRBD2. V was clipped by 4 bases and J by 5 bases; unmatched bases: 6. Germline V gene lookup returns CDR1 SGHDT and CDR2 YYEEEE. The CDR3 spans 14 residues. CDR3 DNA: TGTGCCAGCAGCGCGAGCGGGGGGTGGGAGACCCAGTACTTC. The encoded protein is CASSASGGWETQYF. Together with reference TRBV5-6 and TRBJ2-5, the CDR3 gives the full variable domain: DAGVTQSPTHLIKTRGQQVTLRCSPKSGHDTVSWYQQALGQGPQFIFQYYEEEERQRGNFPDRFSGHQFPNYSSELNVNALLLGDSALYLCASSASGGWETQYFGPGTRLLVL.

The CDR3 DNA is TGCAGCTCATACCCAGGGACAGATACGCAGTATTTT. Encoded protein: CSSYPGTDTQYF. The V gene is TRBV29-1, the J gene TRBJ2-3, with D possibly TRBD1 on 5 matching bases. The V end was cut by 8 bases, the J end by 3 bases, with 12 bases between. Per germline, CDR1 SQVTM and CDR2 ANQGSEA. This CDR3 comprises 12 residues.

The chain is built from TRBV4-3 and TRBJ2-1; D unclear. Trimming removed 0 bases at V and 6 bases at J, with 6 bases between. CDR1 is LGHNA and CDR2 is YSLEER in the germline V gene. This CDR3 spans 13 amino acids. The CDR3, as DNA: TGCGCCAGCAGCCAAGAATACCTCAATGAGCAGTTCTTC. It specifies CASSQEYLNEQFF.

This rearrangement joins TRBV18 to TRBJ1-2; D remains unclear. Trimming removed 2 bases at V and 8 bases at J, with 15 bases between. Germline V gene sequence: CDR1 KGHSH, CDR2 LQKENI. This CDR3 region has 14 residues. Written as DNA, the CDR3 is TGTGCCAGCTCACCAGTCCGGGGAGTGAAAGGCTACACCTTC. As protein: CASSPVRGVKGYTF.

CDR3 DNA: TGTGCCAGTAGTATGGTACAGGGGGCGCCTGGGGCCAACGTCCTGACTTTC. Protein sequence: CASSMVQGAPGANVLTF. The chain has TRBV19 and TRBJ2-6, with 9 bases that match TRBD1. Trimming took 3 bases from V and 2 from J; bases not matched to a gene: 5. Germline-derived CDR1 and CDR2 are LNHDA and SQIVND (reference sequence). The CDR3 is made up of 17 amino acids.

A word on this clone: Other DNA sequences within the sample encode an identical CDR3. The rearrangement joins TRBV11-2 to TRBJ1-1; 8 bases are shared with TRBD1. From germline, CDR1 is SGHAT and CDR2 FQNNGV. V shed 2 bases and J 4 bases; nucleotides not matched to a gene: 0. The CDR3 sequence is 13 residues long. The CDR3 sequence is CASSLTGGTEAFF. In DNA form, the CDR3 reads TGTGCCAGCAGCTTAACAGGGGGCACTGAAGCTTTCTTT.

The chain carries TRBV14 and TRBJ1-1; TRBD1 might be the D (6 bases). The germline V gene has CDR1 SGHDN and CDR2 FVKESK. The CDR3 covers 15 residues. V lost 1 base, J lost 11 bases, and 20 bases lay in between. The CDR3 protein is CASSQVGGPGQWAFF. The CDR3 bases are TGTGCCAGCAGCCAAGTGGGCGGACCCGGACAGTGGGCTTTCTTT.

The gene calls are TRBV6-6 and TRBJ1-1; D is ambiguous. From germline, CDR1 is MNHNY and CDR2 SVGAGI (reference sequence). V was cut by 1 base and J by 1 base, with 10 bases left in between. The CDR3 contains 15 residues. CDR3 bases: TGTGCCAGCAGTTACTGGCCGGGGAGGAACACTGAAGCTTTCTTT. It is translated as CASSYWPGRNTEAFF.

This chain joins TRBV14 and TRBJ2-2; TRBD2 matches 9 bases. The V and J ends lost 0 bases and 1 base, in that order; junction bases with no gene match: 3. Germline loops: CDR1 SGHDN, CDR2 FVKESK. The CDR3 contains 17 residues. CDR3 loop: CASSQDLLAGNTGELFF. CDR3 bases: TGTGCCAGCAGCCAAGATCTACTAGCGGGGAACACCGGGGAGCTGTTTTTT.

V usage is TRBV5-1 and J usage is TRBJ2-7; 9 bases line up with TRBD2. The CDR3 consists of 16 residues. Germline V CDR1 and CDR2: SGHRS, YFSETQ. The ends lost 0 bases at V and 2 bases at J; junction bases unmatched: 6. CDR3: CASSLAELAGTYEQYF. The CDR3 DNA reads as TGCGCCAGCAGCTTGGCCGAACTAGCGGGTACCTACGAGCAGTACTTC.

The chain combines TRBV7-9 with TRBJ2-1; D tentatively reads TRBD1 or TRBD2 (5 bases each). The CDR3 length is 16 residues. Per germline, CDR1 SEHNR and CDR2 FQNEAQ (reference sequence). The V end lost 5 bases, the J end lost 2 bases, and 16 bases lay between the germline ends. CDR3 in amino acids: CASSRGASFTYNEQFF. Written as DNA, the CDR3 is TGTGCCAGCAGCCGAGGGGCTAGTTTTACCTACAATGAGCAGTTCTTC.

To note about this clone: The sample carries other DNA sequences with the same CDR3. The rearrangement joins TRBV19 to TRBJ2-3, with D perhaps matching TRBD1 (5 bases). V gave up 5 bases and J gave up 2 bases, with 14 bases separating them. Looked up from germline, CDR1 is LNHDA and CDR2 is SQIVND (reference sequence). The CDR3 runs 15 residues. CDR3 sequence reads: CASSSGPGSTDTQYF. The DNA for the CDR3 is TGTGCCAGTAGTTCCGGGCCAGGGTCCACAGATACGCAGTATTTT.

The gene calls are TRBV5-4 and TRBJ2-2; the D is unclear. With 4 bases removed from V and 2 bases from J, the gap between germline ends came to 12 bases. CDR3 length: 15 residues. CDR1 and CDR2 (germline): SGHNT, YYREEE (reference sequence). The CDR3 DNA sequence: TGTGCCAGCAGCAAACGGCGGCTTAACACCGGGGAGCTGTTTTTT. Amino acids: CASSKRRLNTGELFF.